These T cell receptor beta chains were read from a single sample in a study of neurological immune-mediated disorders. TCRdb fed the 5' RACE reads into MiXCR, producing one record per CDR3 protein. Of about 20,000 distinct CDR3 sequences listed, more than 9% were seen once; the top ten hold less than 25%. Source material: PBMCs. Receptors were obtained from a woman aged 60-75 years with HTLV-1-associated myelopathy (HAM/TSP). The CDR3 runs from the conserved cysteine through the conserved F or W. D genes are given only for firm matches. Clone size is stated in some rows and not others, as once, few, many or a class when expanded.

V gene: TRBV20-1
J gene: TRBJ1-5
clone size: medium-sized
D gene: NA
CDR3 DNA: TGCAGTGCCATCAGTGCTGACAGGAGCAATCAGCCCCAGCATTTT
CDR3 protein: CSAISADRSNQPQHF

V gene: TRBV5-1
J gene: TRBJ1-5
clone size: many
D gene: NA
CDR3 DNA: TGCGCCAGCAGCCCTCACCCGGGTCAGCCCCAGCATTTT
CDR3 protein: CASSPHPGQPQHF

V gene: TRBV20-1
J gene: TRBJ1-5
clone size: many
D gene: TRBD1
CDR3 DNA: TGCAGTGCTCCCAGGGCGGCAGGGGGAAGTGGGATAAATCAGCCCCAGCATTTT
CDR3 protein: CSAPRAAGGSGINQPQHF

V gene: TRBV5-1
J gene: TRBJ2-1
clone size: many
D gene: NA
CDR3 DNA: TGCGCCAGCAGCTTGACTCCCCCCATGAATGAGCAGTTCTTC
CDR3 protein: CASSLTPPMNEQFF

V gene: TRBV5-1
J gene: TRBJ1-4
clone size: many
D gene: NA
CDR3 DNA: TGCGCCAGCAGCTTGGGAACAGCCAATGAAAAACTGTTTTTT
CDR3 protein: CASSLGTANEKLFF

V gene: TRBV5-1
J gene: TRBJ2-7
clone size: many
D gene: NA
CDR3 DNA: TGCGCCAGCAGCTTGGCAGCAGGGTCCAACGAGCAGTACTTC
CDR3 protein: CASSLAAGSNEQYF

V gene: TRBV5-1
J gene: TRBJ1-1
clone size: medium-sized
D gene: NA
CDR3 DNA: TGCGCCAGCAGCCCCCGCCTGACAGGCCTGAACACTGAAGCTTTCTTT
CDR3 protein: CASSPRLTGLNTEAFF

V gene: TRBV5-1
J gene: TRBJ2-3
clone size: many
D gene: NA
CDR3 DNA: TGCGCCAGCAGCTTGTGGTTCGACACAGATACGCAGTATTTT
CDR3 protein: CASSLWFDTDTQYF

V gene: TRBV5-1
J gene: TRBJ1-1
clone size: many
D gene: NA
CDR3 DNA: TGCGCCAGCAGCTTGGGGGGGGCCCACACTGAAGCTTTCTTT
CDR3 protein: CASSLGGAHTEAFF

V gene: TRBV5-1
J gene: TRBJ2-1
clone size: many
D gene: TRBD1
CDR3 DNA: TGCGCCAGCAGCAGCGGACAGGGCTATTACAATGAGCAGTTCTTC
CDR3 protein: CASSSGQGYYNEQFF

V gene: TRBV20-1
J gene: TRBJ1-5
clone size: many
D gene: TRBD1
CDR3 DNA: TGCAGTGCAAGCCGGGACAGTTATAGCAATCAGCCCCAGCATTTT
CDR3 protein: CSASRDSYSNQPQHF

V gene: TRBV4-2
J gene: TRBJ2-3
clone size: NA
D gene: NA
CDR3 DNA: TGTGCCAGCAGCCAAGTTGGAACGGAGACGCAGTATTTT
CDR3 protein: CASSQVGTETQYF

V gene: TRBV19
J gene: TRBJ2-3
clone size: many
D gene: NA
CDR3 DNA: TGTGCCAGTAGTATAGGGCGGGACGACGGTACCGATACGCAGTATTTT
CDR3 protein: CASSIGRDDGTDTQYF

V gene: TRBV5-1
J gene: TRBJ2-7
clone size: once
D gene: NA
CDR3 DNA: TGCGCCAGCAGCTTGGGACCCCTTACAGGGATAGGGAGCTACGAGCAGTACTTC
CDR3 protein: CASSLGPLTGIGSYEQYF

V gene: TRBV6-1
J gene: TRBJ2-7
clone size: many
D gene: NA
CDR3 DNA: TGTGCCAGCAGCGAAAGACAGGCGGGGGCCTACGAGCAGTACTTC
CDR3 protein: CASSERQAGAYEQYF

V gene: TRBV3-1
J gene: TRBJ1-1
clone size: NA
D gene: NA
CDR3 DNA: TGTGCCAGCAGCCAACTACAGGGCACTGAAGCTTTCTTT
CDR3 protein: CASSQLQGTEAFF

V gene: TRBV11-3
J gene: TRBJ2-4
clone size: NA
D gene: TRBD2
CDR3 DNA: TGTGCCAGCAGCCGCGAGCGGGGGGTAGCCAAAAACATTCAGTACTTC
CDR3 protein: CASSRERGVAKNIQYF

V gene: TRBV6-5
J gene: TRBJ1-2
clone size: many
D gene: NA
CDR3 DNA: TGTGCCAGCAGTTTAGGACGGCCCTATGGCTACACCTTC
CDR3 protein: CASSLGRPYGYTF

V gene: TRBV7-9
J gene: TRBJ2-7
clone size: NA
D gene: NA
CDR3 DNA: TGTGCCAGCAGGGGGGCAACCTACGAGCAGTACTTC
CDR3 protein: CASRGATYEQYF

V gene: TRBV7-9
J gene: TRBJ2-7
clone size: many
D gene: NA
CDR3 DNA: TGTGCCAGCAGCCAATCCGGGGGTGAGCAGTACTTC
CDR3 protein: CASSQSGGEQYF

V gene: TRBV5-1
J gene: TRBJ1-1
clone size: many
D gene: NA
CDR3 DNA: TGCGCCAGCAGCTTGGGGGCTGGAGGAAACACTGAAGCTTTCTTT
CDR3 protein: CASSLGAGGNTEAFF

V gene: TRBV11-2
J gene: TRBJ2-3
clone size: NA
D gene: NA
CDR3 DNA: TGTGCCAGCAGCTTAGTGGTTAGAGGGGGAGCAGATACGCAGTATTTT
CDR3 protein: CASSLVVRGGADTQYF

V gene: TRBV18
J gene: TRBJ2-1
clone size: many
D gene: TRBD2
CDR3 DNA: TGTGCCAGCTCACCCGTACTTCCTAGCGGGGGTTATGAGCAGTTCTTC
CDR3 protein: CASSPVLPSGGYEQFF

V gene: TRBV27
J gene: TRBJ2-2
clone size: few
D gene: NA
CDR3 DNA: TGTGCCAGCAGCCTGGGACAGAACACCGGGGAGCTGTTTTTT
CDR3 protein: CASSLGQNTGELFF

V gene: TRBV7-8
J gene: TRBJ2-7
clone size: many
D gene: TRBD1
CDR3 DNA: TGTGCCAGCAGCGGGACAGGGGACTACGAGCAGTACTTC
CDR3 protein: CASSGTGDYEQYF

V gene: TRBV2
J gene: TRBJ1-1
clone size: NA
D gene: NA
CDR3 DNA: TGTGCCAGCGAGGGATACATGAACACTGAAGCTTTCTTT
CDR3 protein: CASEGYMNTEAFF

V gene: TRBV5-1
J gene: TRBJ2-2
clone size: medium-sized
D gene: NA
CDR3 DNA: TGCGCCAGCAGCTTGACCACAAGTTACACCGGGGAGCTGTTTTTT
CDR3 protein: CASSLTTSYTGELFF

V gene: TRBV4-1
J gene: TRBJ1-5
clone size: medium-sized
D gene: NA
CDR3 DNA: TGCGCCAGCAGCCAAGATGCACAAGCTAATCAGCCCCAGCATTTT
CDR3 protein: CASSQDAQANQPQHF

V gene: TRBV18
J gene: TRBJ1-2
clone size: many
D gene: NA
CDR3 DNA: TGTGCCAGCTCACCACGCTCATTACAGGGAGACCATGGCTACACCTTC
CDR3 protein: CASSPRSLQGDHGYTF

V gene: TRBV20-1
J gene: TRBJ2-3
clone size: many
D gene: TRBD2
CDR3 DNA: TGCAGTGCTACCCTGTCGGTAGCGGGGGAGTTCACAGATACGCAGTATTTT
CDR3 protein: CSATLSVAGEFTDTQYF

V gene: TRBV18
J gene: TRBJ2-7
clone size: many
D gene: NA
CDR3 DNA: TGTGCCAGCTCACCGCAACAGTCATCGACCTACGAGCAGTACTTC
CDR3 protein: CASSPQQSSTYEQYF

V gene: TRBV5-6
J gene: TRBJ1-6
clone size: medium-sized
D gene: TRBD1
CDR3 DNA: TGTGCCAGCAGCTTCCTGACAGGGGTTAATTCACCCCTCCACTTT
CDR3 protein: CASSFLTGVNSPLHF

V gene: TRBV30
J gene: TRBJ2-3
clone size: many
D gene: NA
CDR3 DNA: TGTGCCTGGGCCCCCTCCCCGGGCACAGATACGCAGTATTTT
CDR3 protein: CAWAPSPGTDTQYF

V gene: TRBV2
J gene: TRBJ1-2
clone size: medium-sized
D gene: TRBD1
CDR3 DNA: TGTGCCAGCAGTTTTTGGGACAGTAGCCTCTTC
CDR3 protein: CASSFWDSSLF

V gene: TRBV7-6
J gene: TRBJ1-1
clone size: many
D gene: NA
CDR3 DNA: TGTGCCAGCAGCCTTTCTTGGGGGAACACTGAAGCTTTCTTT
CDR3 protein: CASSLSWGNTEAFF

V gene: TRBV3-1
J gene: TRBJ2-1
clone size: many
D gene: TRBD2
CDR3 DNA: TGTGCCAGCAGCCAAGTTAGTGCGGGGGGACCCTACAATGAGCAGTTCTTC
CDR3 protein: CASSQVSAGGPYNEQFF

V gene: TRBV6-5
J gene: TRBJ2-5
clone size: many
D gene: NA
CDR3 DNA: TGTGCCAGCAGTTACACCTCGGGACTCCCAGAGACCCAGTACTTC
CDR3 protein: CASSYTSGLPETQYF

V gene: TRBV20-1
J gene: TRBJ2-4
clone size: NA
D gene: NA
CDR3 DNA: TGCAGTGCCGTCCGGGACTCACTAACCAAAAACACTCAGTACTTC
CDR3 protein: CSAVRDSLTKNTQYF

V gene: TRBV19
J gene: TRBJ1-4
clone size: many
D gene: NA
CDR3 DNA: TGTGCCAGTACGGGTTGGAGGGAAAAACTGTTTTTT
CDR3 protein: CASTGWREKLFF

V gene: TRBV5-1
J gene: TRBJ2-7
clone size: many
D gene: TRBD1
CDR3 DNA: TGCGCCAGCAGCTTGGGACAGGGGAACGAGCAGTACTTC
CDR3 protein: CASSLGQGNEQYF

V gene: TRBV6-1
J gene: TRBJ1-5
clone size: many
D gene: NA
CDR3 DNA: TGTGCCAGCAGTGAAGCGCAGGGGTTAGGTCAGCCCCAGCATTTT
CDR3 protein: CASSEAQGLGQPQHF

V gene: TRBV5-1
J gene: TRBJ2-3
clone size: many
D gene: NA
CDR3 DNA: TGCGCCAGCAGATCGGCGGCGGTCGCAGATACGCAGTATTTT
CDR3 protein: CASRSAAVADTQYF

V gene: TRBV20-1
J gene: TRBJ2-3
clone size: many
D gene: TRBD2
CDR3 DNA: TGCAGTGCTAGGTCCGGTAGCGGGGCGGGAGATACGCAGTATTTT
CDR3 protein: CSARSGSGAGDTQYF

V gene: TRBV11-2
J gene: TRBJ1-1
clone size: many
D gene: NA
CDR3 DNA: TGTGCCAGCAGCTTAGATCCTCAGGTCCCTGAAGCTTTCTTT
CDR3 protein: CASSLDPQVPEAFF

V gene: TRBV20-1
J gene: TRBJ2-1
clone size: many
D gene: TRBD2
CDR3 DNA: TGCAGTGCTGCACCTTCATCAGCGGGGGGTTACAATGAGCAGTTCTTC
CDR3 protein: CSAAPSSAGGYNEQFF

V gene: TRBV20-1
J gene: TRBJ1-1
clone size: many
D gene: NA
CDR3 DNA: TGCAGTGCTCGGGGGGGGGCCAGCGACACTGAAGCTTTCTTT
CDR3 protein: CSARGGASDTEAFF

V gene: TRBV7-9
J gene: TRBJ2-3
clone size: many
D gene: NA
CDR3 DNA: TGTGCCAGCAGCCCGCCGACTTCCCTTGGTCGGAATACGCAGTATTTT
CDR3 protein: CASSPPTSLGRNTQYF

V gene: TRBV20-1
J gene: TRBJ2-3
clone size: many
D gene: TRBD2
CDR3 DNA: TGCAGTGCTAGATCCGAAGAGCGGGGGGGCCCTGCAGATACGCAGTATTTT
CDR3 protein: CSARSEERGGPADTQYF

V gene: TRBV4-1
J gene: TRBJ1-4
clone size: few
D gene: TRBD1
CDR3 DNA: TGCGCCAGCAGCCAGATAGGGACAGTTAATGAAAAACTGTTTTTT
CDR3 protein: CASSQIGTVNEKLFF

V gene: TRBV18
J gene: TRBJ1-4
clone size: many
D gene: TRBD1
CDR3 DNA: TGTGCCAGCTCACCCCGACAGGGGGATGATGAAAAACTGTTTTTT
CDR3 protein: CASSPRQGDDEKLFF

V gene: TRBV5-1
J gene: TRBJ1-1
clone size: many
D gene: NA
CDR3 DNA: TGCGCCAGCAGCGTAGAAAGGACCCAACGGAGCACTGAAGCTTTCTTT
CDR3 protein: CASSVERTQRSTEAFF

V gene: TRBV7-9
J gene: TRBJ2-7
clone size: many
D gene: TRBD1
CDR3 DNA: TGTGCCAGCAGCCCTGACAGGGTATACGAGCAGTACTTC
CDR3 protein: CASSPDRVYEQYF

V gene: TRBV11-2
J gene: TRBJ1-1
clone size: many
D gene: NA
CDR3 DNA: TGTGCCAGCAGCTCCAGGGTGAACACTGAAGCTTTCTTT
CDR3 protein: CASSSRVNTEAFF

V gene: TRBV10-3
J gene: TRBJ2-7
clone size: medium-sized
D gene: NA
CDR3 DNA: TGTGCCATCATGGGCCAGCCCGCTGGCGAGCAGTACTTC
CDR3 protein: CAIMGQPAGEQYF

V gene: TRBV6-1
J gene: TRBJ1-2
clone size: many
D gene: NA
CDR3 DNA: TGTGCCAGCAGTGAAGTCTGGACAGCCTATGGCTACACCTTC
CDR3 protein: CASSEVWTAYGYTF